The T cell receptor (beta chain) under discussion was sequenced for a study of T-cell memory formation after mild COVID-19. TCRdb ran MiXCR on the 5' RACE reads and lists one entry per CDR3 protein. The sample lists 390,000 or so distinct CDR3 sequences, 16% occurring once. This sequence was found in a man aged 18-30 years who had mild COVID-19 (a few samples of this study predate the infection). Cell type and time point are not known. Source material: PBMCs or a T cell subset sorted from them (not recorded which).

The CDR3 DNA reads TGTGCCAGCAGTACCTGGGAGACCCAGTACTTC. This sequence encodes CASSTWETQYF. J is TRBJ2-5 and V is TRBV6-2 or TRBV6-3; D is unclear. Per the germline V gene, CDR1 is MNHEY and CDR2 is SVGEGT. V lost 5 bases and J 5 bases, leaving 6 bases between the germline ends. The CDR3 has 11 amino acids.